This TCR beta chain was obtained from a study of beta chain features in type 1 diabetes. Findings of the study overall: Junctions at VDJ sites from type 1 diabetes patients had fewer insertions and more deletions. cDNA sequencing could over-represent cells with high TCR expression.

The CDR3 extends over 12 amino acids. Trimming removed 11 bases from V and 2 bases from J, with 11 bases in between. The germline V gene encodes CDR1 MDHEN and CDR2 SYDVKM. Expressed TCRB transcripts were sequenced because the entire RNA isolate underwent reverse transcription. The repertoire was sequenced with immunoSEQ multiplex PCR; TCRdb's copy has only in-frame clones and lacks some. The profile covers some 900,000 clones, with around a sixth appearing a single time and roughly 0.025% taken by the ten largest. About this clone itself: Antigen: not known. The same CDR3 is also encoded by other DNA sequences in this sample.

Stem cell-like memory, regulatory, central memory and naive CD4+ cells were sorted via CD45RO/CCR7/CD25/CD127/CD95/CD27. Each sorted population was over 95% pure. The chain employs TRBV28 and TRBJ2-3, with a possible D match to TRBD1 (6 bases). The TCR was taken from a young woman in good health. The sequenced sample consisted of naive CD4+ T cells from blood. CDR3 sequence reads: CASSGVTDTQYF. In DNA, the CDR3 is TGTGCCTCGTCAGGGGTCACAGATACGCAGTATTTT. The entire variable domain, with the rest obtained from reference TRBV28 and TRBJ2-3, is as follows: DVKVTQSSRYLVKRTGEKVFLECVQDMDHENMFWYRQDPGLGLRLIYFSYDVKMKEKGDIPEGYSVSREKKERFSLILESASTNQTSMYLCASSGVTDTQYFGPGTRLTVL.